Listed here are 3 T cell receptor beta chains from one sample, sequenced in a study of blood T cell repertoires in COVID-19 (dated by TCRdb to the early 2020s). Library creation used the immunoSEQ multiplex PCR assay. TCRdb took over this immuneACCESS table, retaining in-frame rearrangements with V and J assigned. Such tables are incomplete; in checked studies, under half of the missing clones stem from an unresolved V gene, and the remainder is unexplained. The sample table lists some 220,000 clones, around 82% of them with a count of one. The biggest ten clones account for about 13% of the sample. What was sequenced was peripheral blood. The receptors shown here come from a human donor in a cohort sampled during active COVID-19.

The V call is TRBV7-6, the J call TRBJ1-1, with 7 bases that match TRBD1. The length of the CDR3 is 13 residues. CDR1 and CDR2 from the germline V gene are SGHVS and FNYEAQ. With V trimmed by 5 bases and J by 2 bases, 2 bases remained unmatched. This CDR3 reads CASSRDSNTEAFF. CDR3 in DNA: TGTGCCAGCAGCCGGGACAGCAACACTGAAGCTTTCTTT. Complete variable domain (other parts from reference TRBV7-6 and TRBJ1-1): GAGVSQSPRYKVTKRGQDVALRCDPISGHVSLYWYRQALGQGPEFLTYFNYEAQQDKSGLPNDRFSAERPEGSISTLTIQRTEQRDSAMYRCASSRDSNTEAFFGQGTRLTVV.

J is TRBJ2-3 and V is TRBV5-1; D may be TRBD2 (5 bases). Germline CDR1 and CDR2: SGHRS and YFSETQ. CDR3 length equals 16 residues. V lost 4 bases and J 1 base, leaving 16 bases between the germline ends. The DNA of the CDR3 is TGCGCCAGCAGCCGCCAAGGGAGTTCTCGCACAGATACGCAGTATTTT. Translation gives CASSRQGSSRTDTQYF.

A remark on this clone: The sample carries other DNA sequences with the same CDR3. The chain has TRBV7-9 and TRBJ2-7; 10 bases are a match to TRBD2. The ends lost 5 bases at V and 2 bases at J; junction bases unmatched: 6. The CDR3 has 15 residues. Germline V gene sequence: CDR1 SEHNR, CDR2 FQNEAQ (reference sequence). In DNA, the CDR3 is TGTGCCAGCAGCCCCGGACTAGCGGAGCCCTACGAGCAGTACTTC. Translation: CASSPGLAEPYEQYF.